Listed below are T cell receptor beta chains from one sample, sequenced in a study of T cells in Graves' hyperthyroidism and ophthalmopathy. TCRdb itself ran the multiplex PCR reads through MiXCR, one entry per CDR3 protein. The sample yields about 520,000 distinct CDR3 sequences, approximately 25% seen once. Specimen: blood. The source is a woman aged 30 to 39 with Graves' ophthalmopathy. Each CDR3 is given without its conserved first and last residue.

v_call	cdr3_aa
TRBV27	ASSFTQGYGGYT
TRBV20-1	SAPSVKTLNTEAF
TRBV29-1	SVEWTLVAGGYT
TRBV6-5	ASSYPGPGETQY
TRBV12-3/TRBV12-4	ASSLENWLEARGGNTIY
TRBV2	ASRDHLTYEQY
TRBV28	ASTWGDREGYEQY
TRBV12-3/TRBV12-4	ASSLLSGEGYT
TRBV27	ASSPPQRGFSYNEQF
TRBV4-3	ASSLSPLGGGTDTQY
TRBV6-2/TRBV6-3	ASSYRSGTYEQY
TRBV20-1	SAPSSEGWVRETQY
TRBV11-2	ASSFFSGGYLYEQY
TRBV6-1	ASSETSGSPSYEQY
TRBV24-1	ATSDTTVNTGELF
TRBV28	ASSTYREGETQY
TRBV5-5	ASSLAGQGWGTEAF
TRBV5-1	ATTTGDGYEQY
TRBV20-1	SASEGLTYEQY
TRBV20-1	SARDTSGGAGDTQY